The following is a T cell receptor (beta chain) sequence with its context. Its antigen is undetermined. Losses at the gene ends were 1 base for V and 8 bases for J; bases not matched to a gene: 11. This CDR3 spans 17 amino acids. Germline V gene sequence: CDR1 SGHRS, CDR2 YFSETQ. Profiled with immunoSEQ multiplex PCR; TCRdb holds only in-frame clones, not every one. The sample records roughly 120,000 clones, approximately 95% being singletons. This record belongs to a study of graft-versus-host responses after intestinal transplantation. Study context: After anti-thymocyte globulin induction, recipients took tacrolimus and steroids for two to three years.

Findings of the study overall: GvH clonotypes were identified within recipient marrow, with a subset emerging first in ileum or blood. Graft-donor T cell macrochimerism in patients accompanied high graft-versus-host to host-versus-graft clonal ratios in allografts.

Material: unstimulated CD4+ T cells sorted from spleen or lymph node cells, obtained before intestinal transplant. This receptor was taken from a human donor who received an intestinal transplant. The rearrangement joins TRBV5-1 to TRBJ1-4; 10 bases agree with TRBD1. CDR3 protein: CASSLRPPGQGLEKLFF. The CDR3 DNA reads as TGCGCCAGCAGCTTGCGCCCCCCGGGACAGGGGTTGGAAAAACTGTTTTTT.